One and the same sample provided the 21 T cell receptor beta chains below, sequenced in a study of cytotoxic CD8 clonotypes in ibrutinib-treated CLL. Measured with immunoSEQ multiplex PCR; TCRdb has only the in-frame clones, and not every one. The data show 50,000 to 70,000 clones, around 52% seen once. This specimen consisted of PBMCs, obtained at disease progression, from a patient treated with ibrutinib. Receptors were obtained from a human donor with chronic lymphocytic leukemia.

CDR3 sequence reads: CASSLDRVPYSNQPQHF. The CDR3 DNA sequence: TGTGCCAGTAGTCTGGACAGGGTTCCTTATAGCAATCAGCCCCAGCATTTT. V and J are TRBV19 and TRBJ1-5; TRBD1 matches 8 bases. V shed 5 bases and J 0 bases; nucleotides not matched to a gene: 9. Germline-derived CDR1 and CDR2 are LNHDA and SQIVND (reference sequence). This CDR3 has 17 amino acids.

The J gene is TRBJ2-5, the V gene TRBV6-4, with D unclear. The CDR3 totals 13 residues. The ends were cut back, 5 bases at V and 2 bases at J, with 9 bases in the middle. Germline CDR1 reads MRHNA; CDR2 reads SNTAGT. In DNA, the CDR3 is TGTGCCAGCAGTCGAACAGAGCAAGAGACCCAGTACTTC. This codes for CASSRTEQETQYF.

V is TRBV27 and J is TRBJ2-7, with 10 nucleotides matching TRBD2. The length of the CDR3 is 14 residues. V lost 8 bases to trimming and J lost 0 bases; unmatched junction nucleotides: 4. The germline gives CDR1 MNHEY, CDR2 SMNVEV (reference sequence). This CDR3 is CASLGLADSYEQYF. In nucleotides, the CDR3 is TGTGCCAGCCTTGGACTAGCGGACTCCTACGAGCAGTACTTC.

The chain links TRBV28 to TRBJ1-2; TRBD1 matches 9 bases. Unmatched junction bases numbered 17, after V lost 5 bases and J lost 7 bases. Germline values: CDR1 MDHEN, CDR2 SYDVKM. The CDR3 consists of 17 residues. This CDR3 reads CASSPIDQTGGYGGYTF. The DNA for the CDR3 is TGTGCCAGCAGTCCTATCGACCAGACAGGGGGATACGGTGGCTACACCTTC.

The table lists this clone with a few counts. The chain recombines TRBV7-3 with TRBJ1-5; D unresolved. Trimming removed 5 bases at V and 0 bases at J, with 5 bases between. The CDR3 has 13 residues. Germline values: CDR1 SGHTA, CDR2 FQGTGA. CDR3 in amino acids: CASSIDSNQPQHF. The CDR3 DNA follows: TGTGCCAGCAGCATAGATAGCAATCAGCCCCAGCATTTT.

This chain links TRBV27 with TRBJ2-7, with D possibly matching TRBD1 (5 bases). The CDR3 spans 15 residues. Trimming took 3 bases from V and 0 from J, leaving 12 bases between them. Germline V gives CDR1 MNHEY, CDR2 SMNVEV (reference sequence). CDR3 sequence reads: CASSFAGQSSYEQYF. In DNA form, the CDR3 reads TGTGCCAGCAGTTTTGCAGGGCAAAGCTCCTACGAGCAGTACTTC.

The CDR3 here is CASSPQAGRGTDTQYF. CDR3 sequence (DNA): TGTGCCAGCAGTCCCCAAGCGGGGCGGGGCACAGATACGCAGTATTTT. V usage is TRBV28 and J usage is TRBJ2-3, with 7 nucleotides matching TRBD2. J was trimmed by 1 base and V by 5 bases; bases with no gene match: 9. Germline V CDR1 and CDR2: MDHEN, SYDVKM. CDR3 size: 16 residues.

By proportion, this clone is medium-sized (0.01 to 0.1%). V gene TRBV5-6 combines with J gene TRBJ2-7; 10 nucleotides agree with TRBD1. Germline V gives CDR1 SGHDT, CDR2 YYEEEE. The J segment lost 5 bases and the V segment lost 2 bases, leaving 7 bases of the junction unmatched. This CDR3 is 15 amino acids long. CDR3 coding DNA: TGTGCCAGCAGCTTTGACGGGACAGGGGTCAACGAGCAGTACTTC. It specifies CASSFDGTGVNEQYF.

This chain connects TRBV21-1 to TRBJ2-3. TRBV21-1 has pseudogene status. This CDR3 region has 17 residues. The CDR3 loop reads CASIESWEGAVTDTQYF. CDR3 coding DNA: TGTGCCAGCATCGAAAGCTGGGAGGGGGCTGTAACAGATACGCAGTATTTT.

The chain has TRBV4-3 and TRBJ2-7, with 9 nucleotides matching TRBD2. Germline trimming cut 3 bases from V and 2 bases from J; bases unmatched to any gene: 8. The germline CDR1 and CDR2 sequences are LGHNA and YSLEER. The CDR3 extends over 16 amino acids. The CDR3: CASSHPLTSGAYEQYF. DNA for the CDR3: TGCGCCAGCAGCCATCCTCTGACTAGCGGAGCCTACGAGCAGTACTTC.

V and J are TRBV11-2 and TRBJ2-2, with 8 bases that match TRBD1. This CDR3 has 14 residues. Germline V CDR1 and CDR2: SGHAT, FQNNGV. J was trimmed by 10 bases and V by 5 bases; bases with no gene match: 9. The CDR3 region is CASSLGTGQQELFF. The CDR3 nucleotides read TGTGCCAGCAGCCTCGGGACAGGACAACAGGAGCTGTTTTTT. Variable domain in full (rest from reference TRBV11-2 and TRBJ2-2): EAGVAQSPRYKIIEKRQSVAFWCNPISGHATLYWYQQILGQGPKLLIQFQNNGVVDDSQLPKDRFSAERLKGVDSTLKIQPAKLEDSAVYLCASSLGTGQQELFFGEGSRLTVL.

This clone has a handful of counts. The chain recombines TRBV7-9 with TRBJ2-1, with TRBD2 matching 8 bases. The CDR3 is 15 amino acids. Unmatched junction bases numbered 5, after V lost 7 bases and J lost 0 bases. Looked up from germline, CDR1 is SEHNR and CDR2 is FQNEAQ (reference sequence). The CDR3 loop is CASTGGLTSYNEQFF. The CDR3 nucleotides are TGTGCCAGCACGGGGGGGCTCACCTCCTACAATGAGCAGTTCTTC.

V usage is TRBV28 and J usage is TRBJ1-3, with 9 positions matching TRBD1. Looked up from germline, CDR1 is MDHEN and CDR2 is SYDVKM. The CDR3 runs 17 residues. After removal of 3 bases from V and 1 base from J, the junction contained 7 bases not matched to a gene. In DNA form, the CDR3 reads TGTGCCAGCAGTTTTCCCTTAGGGACAGGGTCTGGAAACACCATATATTTT. Its translation: CASSFPLGTGSGNTIYF. Complete variable domain (other parts from reference TRBV28 and TRBJ1-3): DVKVTQSSRYLVKRTGEKVFLECVQDMDHENMFWYRQDPGLGLRLIYFSYDVKMKEKGDIPEGYSVSREKKERFSLILESASTNQTSMYLCASSFPLGTGSGNTIYFGEGSWLTVV.

This sequence joins TRBV5-6 and TRBJ1-2; D gene ambiguous. The CDR3 extends over 10 amino acids. The V and J ends lost 4 bases and 8 bases respectively, with 6 bases between them. Germline CDR1 reads SGHDT; CDR2 reads YYEEEE. The CDR3 DNA follows: TGTGCCAGCAGCCCTCCCGGCTACACCTTC. It yields the protein CASSPPGYTF.

This chain joins TRBV4-1 and TRBJ2-7; 7 nucleotides agree with TRBD1. With 3 bases clipped from V and 3 bases from J, the junction kept 5 bases outside the gene matches. Germline loops: CDR1 MGHRA, CDR2 YSYEKL. The CDR3 length is 14 residues. The chain's CDR3 is CASSHRDSGYEQYF. The CDR3 DNA is TGCGCCAGCAGCCACCGGGACAGTGGCTACGAGCAGTACTTC.

This clone has only a few counts. The chain couples TRBV30 to TRBJ1-2; D is possibly TRBD1 (5 bases). This CDR3 has 13 residues. Germline CDR1 is GTSNPN and CDR2 is SVGIG (reference sequence). V shed 0 bases and J shed 5 bases, with 10 bases lying between them. CDR3 protein: CAWSVGADYGYTF. The DNA of the CDR3 is TGTGCCTGGAGTGTCGGGGCAGATTATGGCTACACCTTC. Together with reference TRBV30 and TRBJ1-2, the CDR3 gives the full variable domain: SQTIHQWPATLVQPVGSPLSLECTVEGTSNPNLYWYRQAAGRGLQLLFYSVGIGQISSEVPQNLSASRPQDRQFILSSKKLLLSDSGFYLCAWSVGADYGYTFGSGTRLTVV.

Many counts were recorded for this clone. The chain recombines TRBV2 with TRBJ2-5; possibly TRBD1 for D (6 bases). V lost 8 bases and J 5 bases, leaving 12 bases between the germline ends. There are 12 residues in the CDR3. Germline-derived CDR1 and CDR2 are SNHLY and FYNNEI. The CDR3 region is CASGTGLETQYF. The DNA of the CDR3 is TGTGCCAGCGGAACAGGGCTGGAGACCCAGTACTTC.

The rearrangement joins TRBV6-1 to TRBJ2-7; no clear D. V lost 3 bases to trimming and J lost 7 bases, with 13 bases between them. In germline, CDR1 is MNHNS, CDR2 SASEGT. The CDR3 sequence is 13 residues long. The CDR3 here is CASSEVRSWEQYF. In nucleotides, the CDR3 is TGTGCCAGCAGTGAGGTACGGTCCTGGGAGCAGTACTTC.

The V call is TRBV5-6, the J call TRBJ1-2, with TRBD1 identical over 8 bases. Germline loops: CDR1 SGHDT, CDR2 YYEEEE. With V trimmed by 0 bases and J by 2 bases, 3 bases remained unmatched. This CDR3 is built from 15 residues. CDR3 nucleotide sequence: TGTGCCAGCAGCTTGGGGACAGGGACCAACTATGGCTACACCTTC. Translating it yields CASSLGTGTNYGYTF.

The rearrangement links TRBV19 to TRBJ2-7; 8 nucleotides match TRBD1. This CDR3 comprises 16 residues. The germline CDR1 and CDR2 sequences are LNHDA and SQIVND (reference sequence). Trimming took 5 bases from V and 0 from J; bases not matched to a gene: 9. Here the CDR3 reads CASSAGQGSSSYEQYF. The CDR3 DNA reads TGTGCCAGTAGTGCCGGACAGGGATCTAGCTCCTACGAGCAGTACTTC.

This clone has a single count. The genes are TRBV7-2 and TRBJ2-7; D is perhaps TRBD1 (5 bases). Germline CDR1 is SGHTA and CDR2 is FQGNSA. The length of the CDR3 is 14 residues. V dropped 5 bases and J dropped 1 base, with 12 bases sitting between them. The CDR3 loop is CASSKLQGSYEQYF. In DNA, the CDR3 is TGTGCCAGCAGCAAACTCCAGGGTTCCTACGAGCAGTACTTC.